The source of this T cell receptor beta chain is a study of shared clonotypes between healthy human individuals. TCRdb's copy holds only in-frame clones and misses some; the assay was immunoSEQ multiplex PCR. The data contain around 340,000 clones, less than 85% of them singletons. The CDR3 runs 13 residues. Trimming took off 1 base at V and 12 bases at J, with 13 bases between the two ends. Germline lookup yields CDR1 SGHTA and CDR2 FQGNSA. The TCR sequence derives from a man aged 25 to 40 in good health. The chain is built from TRBV7-2 and TRBJ2-1; a weak D match, TRBD2 (5 bases). The sequenced sample consisted of memory CD4+ T cells sorted from blood. Documented subset: CD45RA-negative fraction. The CDR3 DNA reads TGTGCCAGCAGCTTAGATGGCGGGTCAGTGCAGTTCTTC. Translated, it gives CASSLDGGSVQFF.